Presented here are 18 T cell receptor beta chains from one specimen sequenced in a study of OX40 agonist ivuxolimab in advanced cancers. Using immunoSEQ multiplex PCR, the repertoire was profiled, and TCRdb retains in-frame clones only, with some absent. This sample has around 72,000 clones, with 82% found just once. Specimen: CD4+ or CD8+ T cells sorted from blood, collected in a trial of the OX40 agonist ivuxolimab. These receptors were collected from an adult with an advanced solid tumor such as melanoma, head and neck, liver or kidney cancer.

The chain combines TRBV27 with TRBJ1-4, with D uncertain. The germline V and J ends were trimmed by 6 bases and 7 bases, with 15 bases remaining between them. CDR3 length: 14 residues. Looked up from germline, CDR1 is MNHEY and CDR2 is SMNVEV (reference sequence). The CDR3 bases are TGTGCCAGCAGCTGGACGGGGAGGGCTGAAAAACTGTTTTTT. It is translated as CASSWTGRAEKLFF.

J is TRBJ2-1 and V is TRBV9; 15 positions match TRBD2. J was trimmed by 9 bases and V by 4 bases; bases with no gene match: 11. From germline, CDR1 is SGDLS and CDR2 YYNGEE. The CDR3 is 17 residues long. CDR3 sequence reads: CASSIRTSGGALVEQFF. DNA for the CDR3: TGTGCCAGCAGCATCCGGACTAGCGGGGGGGCCCTGGTTGAGCAGTTCTTC. Full variable domain (rest looked up from reference TRBV9 and TRBJ2-1): DSGVTQTPKHLITATGQRVTLRCSPRSGDLSVYWYQQSLDQGLQFLIQYYNGEERAKGNILERFSAQQFPDLHSELNLSSLELGDSALYFCASSIRTSGGALVEQFFGPGTRLTVL.

This clone was seen only once. The chain couples TRBV7-2 to TRBJ2-2; D ambiguous. Per the germline V gene, CDR1 is SGHTA and CDR2 is FQGNSA. The CDR3 totals 14 residues. V was trimmed by 2 bases and J by 4 bases, leaving 8 bases between them. CDR3 nucleotide sequence: TGTGCCAGCAGCTTAAGGTTTATCACCGGGGAGCTGTTTTTT. This translates into CASSLRFITGELFF.

The chain is built from TRBV28 and TRBJ2-2; D is uncertain. Per germline, CDR1 MDHEN and CDR2 SYDVKM. This CDR3 has 16 amino acids. Trimming removed 8 bases from V and 1 base from J, with 17 bases in between. The CDR3 region is CASASKSWGNTGELFF. DNA of the CDR3: TGTGCCAGCGCATCAAAATCCTGGGGGAACACCGGGGAGCTGTTTTTT.

This clone came up a few times. The rearrangement uses TRBV18 and TRBJ1-1, with 9 bases identical to TRBD1. The germline V gene has CDR1 KGHSH and CDR2 LQKENI. The V segment lost 3 bases and the J segment 1 base; nucleotides outside the gene matches: 3. This CDR3 has 15 amino acids. CDR3 sequence: CASSPRQGENTEAFF. In DNA, the CDR3 is TGTGCCAGCTCACCCAGACAGGGGGAGAACACTGAAGCTTTCTTT.

This chain links TRBV5-4 with TRBJ1-3; D is uncertain. The CDR3 consists of 15 residues. Trimming shortened V by 1 base and J by 0 bases, and 8 bases separated the two germline ends. CDR1 is SGHNT and CDR2 is YYREEE in the germline V gene (reference sequence). This CDR3 is CASSLPGSSGNTIYF. For the CDR3, the DNA is TGTGCCAGCAGCTTGCCTGGCAGCTCTGGAAACACCATATATTTT.

V usage is TRBV28 and J usage is TRBJ1-2; D is possibly TRBD1 (5 bases). The germline V gene has CDR1 MDHEN and CDR2 SYDVKM. Trimming took off 6 bases at V and 5 bases at J, with 7 bases between the two ends. CDR3 length: 11 amino acids. DNA for the CDR3: TGTGCCAGCAGCGACAGATATGGCTACACCTTC. It codes for CASSDRYGYTF.

Comment on this clone: One junction end disagrees with the germline gene, perhaps due to a read error. This chain links TRBV4-1 with TRBJ1-6; perhaps TRBD1 as D (6 bases). CDR1 is MGHRA and CDR2 is YSYEKL in the germline V gene. The CDR3 runs 12 residues. The CDR3: CASSQRGASIAW. The CDR3 DNA reads TGCGCCAGCAGCCAACGGGGGGCCTCGATCGCGTGG.

The chain uses TRBV5-1 and TRBJ1-6; tentatively, D is TRBD1 (5 bases). CDR1 and CDR2 (germline): SGHRS, YFSETQ. Trimming removed 4 bases at V and 0 bases at J, with 17 bases between. This CDR3 spans 18 amino acids. The CDR3, as DNA: TGCGCCAGCAGCGCCACCGGGACCACAAGCTCCTATAATTCACCCCTCCACTTT. This translates into CASSATGTTSSYNSPLHF.

The rearrangement uses TRBV18 and TRBJ1-5; D not resolved. This CDR3 has 14 residues. V lost 2 bases, J lost 1 base, and 6 bases lay in between. Germline V lookup: CDR1 KGHSH, CDR2 LQKENI. The CDR3: CASSPGRSNQPQHF. CDR3 coding DNA: TGTGCCAGCTCACCAGGGAGGAGCAATCAGCCCCAGCATTTT.

This clone has only a few counts. This rearrangement joins TRBV19 to TRBJ1-5; D gene ambiguous. The CDR3 has 14 amino acids. Trimming removed 3 bases from V and 0 bases from J, with 6 bases in between. CDR1 LNHDA and CDR2 SQIVND come from the germline V gene (reference sequence). The CDR3, as DNA: TGTGCCAGTAGTATGGGTAATAGCAATCAGCCCCAGCATTTT. This translates into CASSMGNSNQPQHF.

V gene TRBV9 combines with J gene TRBJ1-3; D remains ambiguous. Germline assignment: CDR1 SGDLS and CDR2 YYNGEE. The CDR3 loop spans 11 amino acids. V shed 3 bases and J shed 9 bases, with 7 bases lying between them. The CDR3 region is CASSAGGTIYF. The CDR3 DNA sequence: TGTGCCAGCAGCGCCGGAGGCACCATATATTTT.

This chain connects TRBV6-1 to TRBJ1-2; D remains ambiguous. The V end lost 5 bases, the J end lost 4 bases, and 11 bases lay between the germline ends. CDR1 and CDR2 from the germline V gene are MNHNS and SASEGT. The CDR3 has 13 amino acids. The CDR3 DNA sequence: TGTGCCAGCAGTAATTATCCCAGCTATGGCTACACCTTC. This sequence encodes CASSNYPSYGYTF.

V gene TRBV11-3 combines with J gene TRBJ2-7, with 8 bases identical to TRBD1. CDR3 length: 14 amino acids. The germline V gene encodes CDR1 SGHNT and CDR2 YENEEA. V was pared by 5 bases and J by 1 base, with 4 bases of the junction left unmatched. The chain's CDR3 is CASSTRQGSYEQYF. The CDR3 nucleotides read TGTGCCAGCAGCACTCGACAGGGGTCCTACGAGCAGTACTTC.

This chain connects TRBV30 to TRBJ2-5; D tentatively fits TRBD1 or TRBD2 (5 bases each). This CDR3 has 11 amino acids. Trimming stripped 3 bases from V and 4 bases from J, with 6 bases between. Germline CDR1 and CDR2: GTSNPN and SVGIG (reference sequence). The CDR3 DNA is TGTGCCTGGAGGAGGGGAGAGACCCAGTACTTC. It translates to CAWRRGETQYF.

The chain links TRBV30 to TRBJ1-2; D uncertain. The CDR3 totals 12 residues. V lost 5 bases and J 5 bases, leaving 12 bases between the germline ends. Looked up from germline, CDR1 is GTSNPN and CDR2 is SVGIG (reference sequence). The chain's CDR3 is CAWSPGRYGYTF. The CDR3 DNA sequence: TGTGCCTGGTCCCCCGGTAGATATGGCTACACCTTC.

The chain recombines TRBV15 with TRBJ1-2; D gene unclear. Germline CDR1 LNHNV, CDR2 YYDKDF (reference sequence). V was trimmed by 0 bases and J by 3 bases, leaving 8 bases between them. The length of the CDR3 is 14 residues. The CDR3 sequence is CATSRDTGDYGYTF. Here the CDR3 DNA reads TGTGCCACCAGCAGAGATACCGGGGACTATGGCTACACCTTC.

The rearrangement joins TRBV5-1 to TRBJ2-7; possible D gene TRBD1, 6 bases. The germline gives CDR1 SGHRS, CDR2 YFSETQ. V was shortened by 4 bases and J by 6 bases, with 17 bases between the two germline ends. This CDR3 has 14 residues. CDR3 bases: TGCGCCAGCAGCCAGGGGAACAGGGTATCCGAGCAGTACTTC. It is translated as CASSQGNRVSEQYF.